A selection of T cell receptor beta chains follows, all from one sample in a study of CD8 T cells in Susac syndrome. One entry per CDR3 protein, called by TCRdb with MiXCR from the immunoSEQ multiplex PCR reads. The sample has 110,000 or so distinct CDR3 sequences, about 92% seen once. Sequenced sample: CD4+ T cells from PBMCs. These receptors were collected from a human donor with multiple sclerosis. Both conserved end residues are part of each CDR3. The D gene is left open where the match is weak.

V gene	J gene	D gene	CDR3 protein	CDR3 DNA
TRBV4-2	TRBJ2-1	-	CASSQEAQGNEQFF	TGTGCCAGCAGCCAAGAGGCCCAGGGGAATGAGCAGTTCTTC
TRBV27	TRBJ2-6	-	CASSNSWGAGANVLTF	TGTGCCAGCAGTAACTCCTGGGGGGCTGGGGCCAACGTCCTGACTTTC
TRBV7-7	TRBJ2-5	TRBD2	CASSPWGGQTQYF	TGTGCTAGCAGCCCGTGGGGGGGACAGACCCAGTACTTC
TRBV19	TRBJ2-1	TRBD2	CATQPGGGAHNEQFF	TGTGCCACTCAACCCGGCGGGGGGGCCCACAATGAGCAGTTCTTC
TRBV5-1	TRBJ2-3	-	CASIKGAGTSDTQYF	TGCGCCAGCATAAAGGGGGCAGGGACTTCAGATACGCAGTATTTT
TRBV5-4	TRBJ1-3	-	CASSLMFSDTIYF	TGTGCCAGCAGCTTGATGTTTTCGGACACCATATATTTT
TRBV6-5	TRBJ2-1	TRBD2	CASSSPGAGGYNEQFF	TGTGCCAGCAGTTCACCTGGAGCGGGGGGCTACAATGAGCAGTTCTTC
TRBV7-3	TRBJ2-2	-	CASSLGGSSAGELFF	TGTGCCAGCAGCTTAGGGGGTAGTTCGGCCGGGGAGCTGTTTTTT
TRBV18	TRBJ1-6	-	CASSQGNSPLHF	TGTGCCAGCTCGCAGGGGAACTCACCCCTCCACTTT
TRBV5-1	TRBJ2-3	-	CASSLGSTSTDTQYF	TGCGCCAGCAGCCTTGGGTCTACTAGCACAGATACGCAGTATTTT
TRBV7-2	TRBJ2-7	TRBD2	CASSLSRGGPPYEQYF	TGTGCCAGCAGCTTAAGCCGGGGGGGTCCACCCTACGAGCAGTACTTC
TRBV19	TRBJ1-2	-	CASSLVEGYGYTF	TGTGCCAGTAGCCTGGTGGAGGGCTATGGCTACACCTTC
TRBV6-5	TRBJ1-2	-	CATRQDINYGYTF	TGTGCCACACGACAGGACATTAACTATGGCTACACCTTC
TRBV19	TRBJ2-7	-	CASSIHRDHSYEQYF	TGTGCCAGTAGTATTCACAGGGACCATTCCTACGAGCAGTACTTC
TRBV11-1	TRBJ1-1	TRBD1	CASSGVRGTDPEAFF	TGTGCCAGCAGCGGGGTCAGGGGGACTGACCCTGAAGCTTTCTTT
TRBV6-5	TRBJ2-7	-	CASSKTGAYEQYF	TGTGCCAGCAGCAAGACCGGAGCCTACGAGCAGTACTTC
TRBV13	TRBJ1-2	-	CASSLEGSGWSRKKNGYTF	TGTGCCAGCAGCTTAGAGGGAAGTGGATGGAGCAGGAAAAAAAATGGCTACACCTTC
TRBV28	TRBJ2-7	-	CASSSGQGKKDF	TGTGCCAGCAGTTCGGGACAAGGCAAGAAAGACTTC
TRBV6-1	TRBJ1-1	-	CASIGDTEAFF	TGTGCCAGCATCGGGGATACTGAAGCTTTCTTT
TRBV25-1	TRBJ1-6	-	CASSDVTTDSPLHF	TGTGCCAGCAGTGACGTCACGACGGATTCACCCCTCCACTTT
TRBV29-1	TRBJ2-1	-	CSVSGEGYEQFF	TGCAGCGTTTCTGGTGAGGGGTATGAGCAGTTCTTC
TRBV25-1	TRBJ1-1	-	CASSGWDPLGTEAFF	TGTGCCAGCAGTGGATGGGACCCTCTAGGCACTGAAGCTTTCTTT
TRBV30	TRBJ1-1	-	CAWSGGAEAFF	TGTGCCTGGAGCGGGGGCGCTGAAGCTTTCTTT
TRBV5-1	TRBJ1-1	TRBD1	CASSIRRGQGMGRTEAFF	TGCGCCAGCAGCATACGCCGAGGACAGGGAATGGGAAGAACTGAAGCTTTCTTT
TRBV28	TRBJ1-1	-	CASSITGPSNTEAFF	TGTGCCAGCAGTATCACAGGGCCTTCGAACACTGAAGCTTTCTTT